This entry lists 9 T cell receptor beta chains sequenced from one sample in a study of CD8 T cells in Susac syndrome. Random-hexamer reverse transcription was applied to roughly 0.5 to 1 ug RNA. Using its own MiXCR run on the immunoSEQ multiplex PCR reads, TCRdb lists one record per CDR3 protein. In the table there are some 130,000 distinct CDR3 sequences, around 94% of which are singletons. Sequencing used CD4+ T cells from PBMCs. These receptors were taken from a human donor with multiple sclerosis.

The rearrangement uses TRBV5-6 and TRBJ2-3; D is ambiguous. V was clipped by 3 bases and J by 3 bases, with 11 bases between them. The CDR3 totals 14 residues. The V gene's germline CDR1 is SGHDT and CDR2 YYEEEE. CDR3 in amino acids: CASSSEGITDTQYF. The CDR3 DNA reads as TGTGCCAGCAGCTCAGAAGGGATAACAGATACGCAGTATTTT.

The chain carries TRBV12-3 or TRBV12-4 and TRBJ1-1, with a tentative D call TRBD1 (5 bases). CDR3 length: 14 residues. V dropped 5 bases and J dropped 0 bases, with 10 bases sitting between them. The CDR3 DNA follows: TGTGCCAGCAGTGTACAGGAGATGAACACTGAAGCTTTCTTT. The encoded protein is CASSVQEMNTEAFF.

CDR3 nucleotide sequence: TGTGCCAGCAGCAATGCCCGACAGGAGAACACTGAAGCTTTCTTT. This sequence encodes CASSNARQENTEAFF. The chain is built from TRBV2 and TRBJ1-1, with D maybe TRBD1 (6 bases). Germline CDR1 and CDR2: SNHLY and FYNNEI. V was shortened by 6 bases and J by 1 base, with 15 bases between the two germline ends. The CDR3 is 15 amino acids.

The chain combines TRBV11-2 with TRBJ2-5; D is possibly TRBD1 (6 bases). CDR1 and CDR2 (germline): SGHAT, FQNNGV. This CDR3 has 16 residues. The V end was cut by 5 bases, the J end by 0 bases, with 16 bases between. CDR3 sequence: CASSRTGQKHQETQYF. The CDR3 bases are TGTGCCAGCAGCCGTACGGGACAAAAACACCAAGAGACCCAGTACTTC.

In this sample, this clonotype turned up a few times. This chain links TRBV27 with TRBJ2-1, with 14 bases fitting TRBD2. The CDR3 runs 16 residues. Germline-derived CDR1 and CDR2 are MNHEY and SMNVEV (reference sequence). With 3 bases clipped from V and 7 bases from J, the junction kept 5 bases outside the gene matches. Here the CDR3 reads CASSLAGTSGSNEQFF. CDR3 in DNA: TGTGCCAGCAGTTTGGCCGGGACTAGCGGGAGTAATGAGCAGTTCTTC.

V gene TRBV7-3 combines with J gene TRBJ2-2, with D unresolved. The length of the CDR3 is 15 residues. The V end was cut by 1 base, the J end by 0 bases, with 6 bases between. Germline V CDR1 and CDR2: SGHTA, FQGTGA. This chain's CDR3 is CASSLMGTNTGELFF. The CDR3 DNA reads as TGTGCCAGCAGCTTAATGGGGACGAACACCGGGGAGCTGTTTTTT.

Here the CDR3 reads CASSLSRNTGELFF. Written as DNA, the CDR3 is TGTGCCAGCAGCTTAAGTCGGAACACCGGGGAGCTGTTTTTT. The chain joins TRBV11-1 to TRBJ2-2; no clear D. The germline gives CDR1 SGHAT, CDR2 FQDESV (reference sequence). Trimming cost V 2 bases and J 1 base, with 5 bases left between them. This CDR3 has 14 residues.

J is TRBJ1-2 and V is TRBV7-4; 8 bases map to TRBD1. CDR3 length equals 16 residues. Germline lookup yields CDR1 SGHVT and CDR2 SQSDAQ. Trimming at V came to 5 bases and at J to 1 base, leaving 9 bases not matched to a gene. Here the CDR3 reads CASSLSRQGINYGYTF. In nucleotides, the CDR3 is TGTGCCAGCAGCCTCTCAAGACAGGGGATTAACTATGGCTACACCTTC.

J is TRBJ2-5 and V is TRBV12-3 or TRBV12-4; 14 bases map to TRBD2. Trimming took 7 bases from V and 3 from J; bases not matched to a gene: 7. This CDR3 comprises 16 residues. DNA of the CDR3: TGTGCCAGCACCTCCGGGACTAGCGGGAGTAAAGAGACCCAGTACTTC. Translation gives CASTSGTSGSKETQYF.